This T cell receptor beta chain was identified in a study of blood T cell repertoires in COVID-19. Measured with immunoSEQ multiplex PCR; TCRdb has only the in-frame clones, and not every one. The sample has 250,000 to 300,000 clones, about four fifths seen once; the top ten hold roughly 4.7%. This CDR3 is 18 amino acids long. Germline values: CDR1 SGDLS, CDR2 YYNGEE. J was trimmed by 4 bases and V by 1 base; bases with no gene match: 14. The sample comprised PBMCs or T cells enriched from blood (not recorded which). This clonotype originated in a man aged 35-49 years who had been exposed to COVID-19. The V and J genes are TRBV9 and TRBJ2-5; 9 nucleotides align to TRBD2. This chain's CDR3 is CASSVNLEGREGRETQYF. CDR3 nucleotides: TGTGCCAGCAGCGTAAACTTAGAAGGGCGGGAGGGCCGAGAGACCCAGTACTTC.